This T cell receptor beta chain was documented in a study of blood T cell repertoires in COVID-19. Generated by immunoSEQ multiplex PCR, the TCRdb table keeps only in-frame clones and is missing some. Of some 100,000 clones in the sample, 80% to 90% were seen once. This CDR3 has 13 residues. V lost 2 bases, J lost 0 bases, and 5 bases lay in between. Germline values: CDR1 WSHSY, CDR2 SAAADI. Participants spanned ages about 18 to 95 years and resided in over 20 US areas. Participants' own reports of clinical history determined their cohort assignment. Sequencing input: PBMCs or T cells enriched from blood (not recorded which). The TCR sequence derives from a woman between 45 and 60 years old who had recovered from COVID-19. The chain employs TRBV10-2 and TRBJ2-7; D gene ambiguous. In DNA, the CDR3 is TGCGCCAGCAGTGAGGCTAGCTCCTACGAGCAGTACTTC. Protein product: CASSEASSYEQYF.